The present entry profiles one T cell receptor beta chain with its context. Its antigen is as yet unknown. Investigators divided CD4+ cells into CD45RA+ naive and CD45RA-negative memory subsets. The data originate from a study of shared clonotypes between healthy human individuals. Whole-study context: Each donor's CD4 naive and CD4 memory cells filled three plates apiece, CD8 naive two, and CD8 memory one.

An approximately 200 ng quantity of DNA, approximately 29,000 T cell genomes, went into the sorted-subset replicate PCRs. TCRdb keeps only in-frame clones here, not all; method: immunoSEQ multiplex PCR. The sample carries around 1.6 million clones, 95% to 99% recorded once. Notes on the study in general: Sampling used blood alone; tissue repertoires probably differ.

The receptor was derived from a young man in good health. Sequencing was performed on naive CD4+ T cells sorted from blood. Subset reported: CD45RA+ positively selected.

The CDR3 DNA follows: TGTGCCAGCAGCGTAGTAGCACTGACCTACGAGCAGTACTTC. Translating it yields CASSVVALTYEQYF. This chain joins TRBV9 and TRBJ2-7, with D unclear. The CDR3 is 14 residues long. Trimming left V 0 bases short and J 2 bases short, with 9 bases between. CDR1 is SGDLS and CDR2 is YYNGEE in the germline V gene.